One sample yielded the 11 T cell receptor beta chains listed below, sequenced in a study of early T cells in non-severe SARS-CoV-2 infection. TCRdb used MiXCR to reprocess the 5' RACE reads, holding one entry per CDR3 protein. The table shows fewer than 50,000 distinct CDR3 sequences, with around 7.8% occurring only once. Sequences were obtained from whole blood. These TCRs come from an adult who was a healthcare worker with PCR-confirmed SARS-CoV-2 infection or an uninfected control (not recorded which).

This chain uses TRBV3-1 with TRBJ1-1; a weak D match, TRBD1 (5 bases). The germline V and J ends were trimmed by 1 base and 3 bases, with 9 bases remaining between them. Germline CDR1 is LGHDT and CDR2 is YNNKEL (reference sequence). The CDR3 length is 14 residues. CDR3 loop: CASSQVPGYTEAFF. The CDR3 DNA is TGTGCCAGCAGCCAAGTTCCAGGGTACACTGAAGCTTTCTTT.

This clonotype was seen a handful of times. The chain uses TRBV4-3 and TRBJ1-6, with D perhaps matching TRBD1 (5 bases). The V and J ends lost 0 bases and 0 bases respectively, with 15 bases between them. The CDR3 totals 19 residues. CDR1 and CDR2 from the germline V gene are LGHNA and YSLEER. This CDR3 is CASSQDSRARSSYNSPLHF. The CDR3 DNA sequence: TGCGCCAGCAGCCAAGATAGCAGGGCCCGGAGCTCCTATAATTCACCCCTCCACTTT.

In regard to this clonotype: A much larger clone lies a single base off, so this may be a read error. This chain connects TRBV28 to TRBJ2-1; tentatively, D is TRBD1 or TRBD2 (5 bases each). The CDR3 runs 13 residues. Trimming took 5 bases from V and 10 from J, leaving 15 bases between them. Germline assignment: CDR1 MDHEN and CDR2 SYDVKM. This CDR3 reads CASSLDPGREQFF. Here the CDR3 DNA reads TGTGCCAGCAGTCTAGACCCGGGACGAGAGCAGTTCTTC.

The chain is built from TRBV4-3 and TRBJ1-3, with D tentatively TRBD1 (5 bases). CDR1 and CDR2 (germline): LGHNA, YSLEER. This CDR3 has 15 residues. Trimming cost V 4 bases and J 3 bases, with 13 bases left between them. The CDR3 is CASSRTWGGGNTIYF. CDR3 nucleotides: TGCGCCAGCAGCCGCACATGGGGCGGTGGAAACACCATATATTTT.

This clonotype came up many times. The CDR3 sequence: CASSQTQTGYHTGELFF. The CDR3 DNA sequence: TGCGCCAGCAGCCAAACCCAGACAGGGTACCACACCGGGGAGCTGTTTTTT. This sequence joins TRBV4-1 and TRBJ2-2; 7 bases agree with TRBD1. The V and J ends lost 2 bases and 3 bases, in that order; junction bases with no gene match: 9. Germline CDR1 and CDR2: MGHRA and YSYEKL. The CDR3 loop spans 17 amino acids.

This chain links TRBV28 with TRBJ2-2; D may correspond to TRBD1 or TRBD2 (5 bases each). Trimming stripped 4 bases from V and 1 base from J, with 13 bases between. The CDR3 runs 16 residues. Looked up from germline, CDR1 is MDHEN and CDR2 is SYDVKM. The CDR3 DNA sequence: TGTGCCAGCAGTTATCCAGGGAGCGGGAACACCGGGGAGCTGTTTTTT. This translates into CASSYPGSGNTGELFF. The whole variable domain, filled in from reference TRBV28 and TRBJ2-2, reads DVKVTQSSRYLVKRTGEKVFLECVQDMDHENMFWYRQDPGLGLRLIYFSYDVKMKEKGDIPEGYSVSREKKERFSLILESASTNQTSMYLCASSYPGSGNTGELFFGEGSRLTVL.

This chain uses TRBV6-5 with TRBJ1-6, with D uncertain. V gave up 2 bases and J gave up 7 bases, with 6 bases separating them. Per the germline V gene, CDR1 is MNHEY and CDR2 is SVGAGI. The CDR3 spans 13 residues. CDR3 sequence: CASSYARNSPLHF. DNA of the CDR3: TGTGCCAGCAGTTACGCAAGGAATTCACCCCTCCACTTT.

This clonotype appeared many times. The chain combines TRBV10-3 with TRBJ1-1; a weak D match, TRBD1 (6 bases). The CDR3 runs 13 residues. Trimming pared 11 bases from V and 0 bases from J, leaving 13 bases between. CDR1 and CDR2 from the germline V gene are ENHRY and SYGVKD. The CDR3 sequence: CAGGGSMNTEAFF. For the CDR3, the DNA is TGTGCCGGGGGGGGCTCAATGAACACTGAAGCTTTCTTT.

This clonotype was detected once. A read error may produce the germline difference seen at one junction end. The CDR3 coding sequence is TGCGACAGCAGCCAAGTTGGCCCCGGGGGGCGAGACATTCAGTACTTC. This translates into CDSSQVGPGGRDIQYF. This chain joins TRBV4-3 and TRBJ2-4, with D possibly being TRBD2 (7 bases). The CDR3 has 16 residues. Germline V gene lookup returns CDR1 LGHNA and CDR2 YSLEER.

The chain has TRBV4-1 and TRBJ2-5; D remains ambiguous. V was pared by 4 bases and J by 9 bases, with 18 bases between. Germline loops: CDR1 MGHRA, CDR2 YSYEKL. The CDR3 runs to 14 residues. The CDR3 sequence is CASSPSEGPYAQYF. The CDR3 nucleotides read TGCGCCAGCAGCCCTTCTGAAGGTCCATATGCCCAGTACTTC.

V usage is TRBV4-3 and J usage is TRBJ2-6, with D perhaps matching TRBD1 (6 bases). The CDR3 consists of 18 residues. CDR1 and CDR2 (germline): LGHNA, YSLEER. V dropped 4 bases and J dropped 2 bases, with 18 bases sitting between them. CDR3 nucleotide sequence: TGCGCCAGCAGCCCCTGGGCGGACAGAAGAACTGGGGCCAACGTCCTGACTTTC. This codes for CASSPWADRRTGANVLTF.